This T cell receptor (beta chain) was documented in a study of blood T cell repertoires in COVID-19. Study details: Donors in the United States, Italy and Spain gave samples during acute or convalescent COVID-19. T cells, B-cell-depleted T cells, or PBMCs supplied cDNA or gDNA.

Authors' analysis steps: For nucleated cells, counts were estimated from reference gene primer amplification. Generated by immunoSEQ multiplex PCR, the TCRdb table keeps only in-frame clones and is missing some. That table gives V, J and clone size, and the DNA gave D and trimming. Here the sample spans about 190,000 clones, around 85% being singletons. Trimming took 4 bases from V and 11 from J, leaving 10 bases between them. Germline CDR1 reads SGHDT; CDR2 reads YYEEEE. This CDR3 has 12 residues. The gene calls are TRBV5-6 and TRBJ1-6, with D uncertain. Sequenced material: peripheral blood. The TCR originated in a man aged 30-40 years with acute or convalescent COVID-19. CDR3 nucleotide sequence: TGTGCCAGCAGCCGCCCGGTGACACCCCTCCACTTT. Translated, it gives CASSRPVTPLHF.